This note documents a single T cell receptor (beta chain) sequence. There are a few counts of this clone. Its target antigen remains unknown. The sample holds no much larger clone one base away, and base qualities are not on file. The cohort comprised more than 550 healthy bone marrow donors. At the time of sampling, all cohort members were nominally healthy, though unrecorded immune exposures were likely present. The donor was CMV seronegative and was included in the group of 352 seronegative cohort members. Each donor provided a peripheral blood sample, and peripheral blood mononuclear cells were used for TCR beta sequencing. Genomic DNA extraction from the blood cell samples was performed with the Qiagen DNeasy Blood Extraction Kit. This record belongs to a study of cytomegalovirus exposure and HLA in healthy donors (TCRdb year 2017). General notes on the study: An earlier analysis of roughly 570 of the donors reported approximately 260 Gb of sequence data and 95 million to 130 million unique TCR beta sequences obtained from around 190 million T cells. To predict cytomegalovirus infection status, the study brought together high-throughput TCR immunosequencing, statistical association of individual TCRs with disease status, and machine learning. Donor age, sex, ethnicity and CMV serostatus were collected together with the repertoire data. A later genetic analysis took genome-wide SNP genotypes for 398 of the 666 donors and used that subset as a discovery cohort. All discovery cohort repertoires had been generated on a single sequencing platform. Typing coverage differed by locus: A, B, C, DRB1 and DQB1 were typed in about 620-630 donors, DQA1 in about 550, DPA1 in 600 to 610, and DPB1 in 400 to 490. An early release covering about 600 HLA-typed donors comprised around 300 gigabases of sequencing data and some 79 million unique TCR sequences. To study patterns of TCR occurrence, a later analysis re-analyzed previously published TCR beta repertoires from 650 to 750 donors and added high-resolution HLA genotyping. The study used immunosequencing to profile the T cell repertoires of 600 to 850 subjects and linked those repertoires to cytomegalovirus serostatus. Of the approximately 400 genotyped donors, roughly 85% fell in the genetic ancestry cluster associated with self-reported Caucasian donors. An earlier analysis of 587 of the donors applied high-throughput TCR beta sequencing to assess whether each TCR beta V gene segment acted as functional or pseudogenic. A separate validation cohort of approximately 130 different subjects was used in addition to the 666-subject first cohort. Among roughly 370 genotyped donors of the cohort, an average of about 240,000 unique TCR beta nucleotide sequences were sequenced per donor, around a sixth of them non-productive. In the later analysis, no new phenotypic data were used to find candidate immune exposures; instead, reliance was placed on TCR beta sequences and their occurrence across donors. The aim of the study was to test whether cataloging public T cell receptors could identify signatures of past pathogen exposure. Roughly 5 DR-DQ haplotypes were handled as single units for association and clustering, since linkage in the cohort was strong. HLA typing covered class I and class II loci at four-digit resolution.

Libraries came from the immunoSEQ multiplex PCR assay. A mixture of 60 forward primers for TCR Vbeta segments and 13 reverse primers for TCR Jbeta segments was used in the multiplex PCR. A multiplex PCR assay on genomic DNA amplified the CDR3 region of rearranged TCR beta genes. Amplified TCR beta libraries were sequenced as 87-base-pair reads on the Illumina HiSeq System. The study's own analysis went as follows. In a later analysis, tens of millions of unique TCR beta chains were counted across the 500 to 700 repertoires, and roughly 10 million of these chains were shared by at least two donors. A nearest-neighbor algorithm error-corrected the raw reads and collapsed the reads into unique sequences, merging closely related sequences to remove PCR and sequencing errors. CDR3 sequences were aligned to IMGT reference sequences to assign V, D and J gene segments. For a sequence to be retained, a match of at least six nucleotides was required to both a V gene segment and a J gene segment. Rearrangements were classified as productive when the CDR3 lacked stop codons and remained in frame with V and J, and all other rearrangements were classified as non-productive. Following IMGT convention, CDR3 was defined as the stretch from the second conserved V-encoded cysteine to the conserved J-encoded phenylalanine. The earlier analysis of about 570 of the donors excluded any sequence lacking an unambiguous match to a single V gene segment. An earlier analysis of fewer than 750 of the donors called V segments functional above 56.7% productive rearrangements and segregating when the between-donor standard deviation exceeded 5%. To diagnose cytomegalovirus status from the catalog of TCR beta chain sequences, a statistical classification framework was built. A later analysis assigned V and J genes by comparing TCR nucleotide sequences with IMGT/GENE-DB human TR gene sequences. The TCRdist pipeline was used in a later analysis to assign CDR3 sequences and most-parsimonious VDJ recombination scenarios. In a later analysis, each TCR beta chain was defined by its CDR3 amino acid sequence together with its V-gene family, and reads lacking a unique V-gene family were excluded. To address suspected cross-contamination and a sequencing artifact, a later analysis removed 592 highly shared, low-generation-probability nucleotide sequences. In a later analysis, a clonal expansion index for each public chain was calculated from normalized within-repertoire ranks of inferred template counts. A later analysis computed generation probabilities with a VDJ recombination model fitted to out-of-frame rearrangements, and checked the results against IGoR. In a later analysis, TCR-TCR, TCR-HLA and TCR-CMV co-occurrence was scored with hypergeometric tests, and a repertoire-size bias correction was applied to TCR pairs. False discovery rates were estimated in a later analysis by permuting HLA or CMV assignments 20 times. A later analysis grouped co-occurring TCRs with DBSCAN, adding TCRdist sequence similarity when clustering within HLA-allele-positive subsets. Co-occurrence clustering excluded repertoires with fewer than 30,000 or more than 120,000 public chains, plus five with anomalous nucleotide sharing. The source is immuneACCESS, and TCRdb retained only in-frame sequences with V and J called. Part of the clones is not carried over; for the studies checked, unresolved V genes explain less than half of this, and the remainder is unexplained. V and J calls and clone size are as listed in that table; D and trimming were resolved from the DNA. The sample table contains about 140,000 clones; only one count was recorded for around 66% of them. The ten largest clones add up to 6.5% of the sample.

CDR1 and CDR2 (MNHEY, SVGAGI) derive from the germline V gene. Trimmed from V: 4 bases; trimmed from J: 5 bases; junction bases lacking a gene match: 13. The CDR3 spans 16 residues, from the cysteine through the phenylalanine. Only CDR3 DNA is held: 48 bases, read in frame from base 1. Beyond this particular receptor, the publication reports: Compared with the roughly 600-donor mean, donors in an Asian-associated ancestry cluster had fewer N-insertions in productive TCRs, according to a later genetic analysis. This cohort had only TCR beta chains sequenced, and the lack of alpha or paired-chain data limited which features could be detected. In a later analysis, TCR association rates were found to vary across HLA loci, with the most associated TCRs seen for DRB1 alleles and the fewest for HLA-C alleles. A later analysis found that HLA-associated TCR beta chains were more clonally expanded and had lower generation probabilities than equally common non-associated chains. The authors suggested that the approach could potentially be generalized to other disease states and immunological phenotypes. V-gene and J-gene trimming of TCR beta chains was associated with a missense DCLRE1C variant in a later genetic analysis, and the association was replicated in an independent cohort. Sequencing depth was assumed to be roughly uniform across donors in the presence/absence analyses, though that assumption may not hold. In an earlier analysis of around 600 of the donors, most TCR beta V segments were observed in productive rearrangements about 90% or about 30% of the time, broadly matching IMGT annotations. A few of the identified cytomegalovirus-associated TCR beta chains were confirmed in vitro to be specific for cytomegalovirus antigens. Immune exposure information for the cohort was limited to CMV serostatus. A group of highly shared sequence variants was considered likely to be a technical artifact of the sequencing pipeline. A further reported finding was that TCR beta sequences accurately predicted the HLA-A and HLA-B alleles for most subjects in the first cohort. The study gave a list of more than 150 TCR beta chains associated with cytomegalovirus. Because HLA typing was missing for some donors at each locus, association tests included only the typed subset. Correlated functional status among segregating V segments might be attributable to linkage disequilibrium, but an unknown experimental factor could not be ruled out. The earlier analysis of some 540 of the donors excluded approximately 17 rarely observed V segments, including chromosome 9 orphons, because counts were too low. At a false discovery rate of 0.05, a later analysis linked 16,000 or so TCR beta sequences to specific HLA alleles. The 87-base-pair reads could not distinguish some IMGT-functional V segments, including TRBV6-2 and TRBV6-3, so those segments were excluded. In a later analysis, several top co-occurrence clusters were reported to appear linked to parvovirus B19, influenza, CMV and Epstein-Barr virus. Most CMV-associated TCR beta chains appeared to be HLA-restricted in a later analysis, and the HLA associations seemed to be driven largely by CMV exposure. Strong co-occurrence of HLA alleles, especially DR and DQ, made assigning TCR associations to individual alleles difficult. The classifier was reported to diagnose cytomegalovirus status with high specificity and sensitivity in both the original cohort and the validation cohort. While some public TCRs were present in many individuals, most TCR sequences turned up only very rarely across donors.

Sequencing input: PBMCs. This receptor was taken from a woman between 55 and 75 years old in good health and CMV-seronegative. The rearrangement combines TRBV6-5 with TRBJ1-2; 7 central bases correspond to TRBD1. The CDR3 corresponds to CASSSRMTGNQYGYTF. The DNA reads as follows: TGTGCCAGCAGTTCCCGCATGACAGGGAATCAGTATGGCTACACCTTC.